This TCR beta chain originates from a study of response to subunit inactivated influenza vaccine. Whole-study results and caveats: The authors put forward the suggestion that each seasonal influenza vaccination may bring in only a limited number of new T cells.

On this clonotype: Its target is unknown.

V lost 5 bases to trimming and J lost 8 bases; unmatched junction nucleotides: 8. Germline loops: CDR1 WSHSY, CDR2 SAAADI. The CDR3 is 14 amino acids. TCRdb re-derived calls from the RT-PCR reads in MiXCR, one entry per CDR3 protein. The table shows some 180,000 distinct CDR3 sequences, with roughly 8.7% occurring only once. Sequenced here: non-naive T cells sorted from PBMCs, sampled on the day of vaccination. This chain connects TRBV10-2 to TRBJ2-3; 9 bases map to TRBD1. This clonotype was sampled from a man aged 50 to 59 who received an inactivated influenza vaccine. CDR3 sequence (DNA): TGCGCCAGCAGTCGCGGGACAGGGAGCGGTACGCAGTATTTT. Protein product: CASSRGTGSGTQYF.